This T cell receptor (beta chain) was sequenced in a study of T cell clonality in common variable immunodeficiency. This clone was seen at least ten times. What it recognizes is unknown. Coverage ceases 3 residues before the CDR3 finishes, and the germline J gene fills in the end. Points from the study as a whole: CVID subjects showed higher TCRbeta clonality than healthy controls.

Profiling relied on immunoSEQ multiplex PCR, and the TCRdb table lists in-frame clones only, not all of them. The sample lists some 80,000 clones, none appearing once, the ten largest making up around 0.8%. V lost 6 bases, J lost 2 bases, and 8 bases stayed unmatched. The CDR3 has 15 residues. Germline CDR1 reads SQVTM; CDR2 reads ANQGSEA. The material sequenced was peripheral blood mononuclear cells. J is TRBJ1-3 and V is TRBV29-1; 9 nucleotides match TRBD1. The TCR was taken from a person between 18 and 75 years old in good health. The sequenced CDR3 bases are TGCAGCGTGGCCCCCGGGACAGGGACTGGAAACACC. It translates to CSVAPGTGTGNT. The whole CDR3 sequence is CSVAPGTGTGNTIYF. The complete variable domain, with remaining parts taken from reference TRBV29-1 and TRBJ1-3, reads SAVISQKPSRDICQRGTSLTIQCQVDSQVTMMFWYRQQPGQSLTLIATANQGSEATYESGFVIDKFPISRPNLTFSTLTVSNMSPEDSSIYLCSVAPGTGTGNTIYFGEGSWLTVV.